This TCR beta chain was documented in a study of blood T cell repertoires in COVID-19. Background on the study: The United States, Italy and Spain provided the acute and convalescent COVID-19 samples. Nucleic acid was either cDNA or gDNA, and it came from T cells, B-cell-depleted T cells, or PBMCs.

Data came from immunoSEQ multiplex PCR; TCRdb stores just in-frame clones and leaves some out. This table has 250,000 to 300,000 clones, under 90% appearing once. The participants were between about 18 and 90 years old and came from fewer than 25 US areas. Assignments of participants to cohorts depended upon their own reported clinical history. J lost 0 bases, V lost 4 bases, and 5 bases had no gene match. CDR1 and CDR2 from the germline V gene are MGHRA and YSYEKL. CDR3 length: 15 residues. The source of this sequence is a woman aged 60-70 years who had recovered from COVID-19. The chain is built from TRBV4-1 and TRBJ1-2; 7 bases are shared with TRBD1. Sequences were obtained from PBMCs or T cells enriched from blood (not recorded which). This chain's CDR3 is CASSLPGGTNYGYTF. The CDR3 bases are TGCGCCAGCAGCCTACCAGGGGGTACTAACTATGGCTACACCTTC.